The entry below describes one T cell receptor (beta chain). As yet, its antigen is unknown. These data come from a study of T cells in Graves' hyperthyroidism and ophthalmopathy. Whole-study findings and limits: Peripheral blood also featured most of the thyroid clonotypes expanded above 0.001.

V lost 2 bases and J lost 2; bases outside the gene matches: 15. Germline CDR1 reads SGHNT; CDR2 reads YENEEA. The CDR3 runs to 19 residues. Each 10 ml fresh peripheral blood draw supplied the PBMCs. Amplified regions were TCR beta CDR3 sequences from RNA transcripts. In the first-round RT-PCR of the TCR CDR3, the HTBI primer set was used. TCRdb reprocessed the multiplex PCR reads with MiXCR, giving one entry per CDR3 protein. This sample has 300,000 to 450,000 distinct CDR3 sequences; less than 20% occur once, and the top ten carry over 35%. This TCR came from a man aged 18-30 years with Graves' ophthalmopathy. The material sequenced was blood. The chain joins TRBV11-3 to TRBJ2-1; 7 positions agree with TRBD2. The CDR3 loop is CASSLYLPILAVTYNEQFF. Written as DNA, the CDR3 is TGTGCCAGCAGCTTATATCTCCCGATCCTAGCGGTTACCTACAATGAGCAGTTCTTC.